This T cell receptor beta chain is drawn from a study of blood T cell repertoires in COVID-19. Study summary: Sample material is recorded as cDNA or gDNA derived from T cells, B-cell-depleted T cells, or PBMCs.

Repertoires were generated with immunoSEQ multiplex PCR, while TCRdb's copy carries only in-frame clones and drops some. The data hold approximately 200,000 clones, with 70% to 90% observed a single time. The CDR3 sequence is 15 residues long. The receptor's source is a young woman who had been exposed to COVID-19. The chain recombines TRBV21-1 with TRBJ1-4; the table gives TRBD1 as D, unverified against the DNA. TRBV21-1 is given as a pseudogene. The sequencing input was PBMCs or T cells enriched from blood (not recorded which). This CDR3 reads CASSRPRSTNEKLFF. CDR3 in DNA: TGTGCCAGCAGCAGGCCCCGCTCTACTAATGAAAAACTGTTTTTT.